This is a list of T cell receptor beta chains from one sample in a study of blood T cell repertoires in COVID-19. Clones were read by immunoSEQ multiplex PCR, and TCRdb kept only the in-frame ones, dropping some. The table includes about 280,000 clones, approximately 83% detected once. The specimen was peripheral blood. The source of these receptors is a woman aged 45-65 years who had recovered from COVID-19. The conserved cysteine and the conserved F or W are not part of the CDR3 here.

V: TRBV5-5; CDR3: ASSKGQGVGTEAF
V: TRBV5-1; CDR3: ASGPRHGSYEQY
V: TRBV19; CDR3: ASSIGGTKVSYEQY
V: TRBV18; CDR3: ASSPDRTVEFYT
V: TRBV5-1; CDR3: ASSLERATSTDTQY
V: TRBV9; CDR3: ASSPPGLGFYEQY
V: TRBV5-4; CDR3: ASSSSTGGGYGYT
V: TRBV7-3; CDR3: ASSLKGGGPKADTQY
V: TRBV29-1; CDR3: SVEDPETAGEEQY
V: TRBV6-5; CDR3: ASRVTSGGAYEQF
V: TRBV7-9; CDR3: ASRDLAKNIQY
V: TRBV10-3; CDR3: AISAELYSNQPQH
V: TRBV4-1; CDR3: ASSQDSELAGRETQY
V: TRBV27; CDR3: ASSLSGSNSYEQY
V: TRBV5-1; CDR3: ASSLDPAGGLTDTGELF
V: TRBV7-9; CDR3: ASSPGGHQNTEAF
V: TRBV6-2/TRBV6-3; CDR3: ASSSQYMNT
V: TRBV18; CDR3: ASSPGAGGSYEQY
V: TRBV2; CDR3: ASKSGPTGELF
V: TRBV2; CDR3: ASRDYSGRGEQY
V: TRBV27; CDR3: ASSLSGTGVGSPLH
V: TRBV5-1; CDR3: ASSDRETNYGYT
V: TRBV19; CDR3: ASSGLGVNEQF
V: TRBV11-2; CDR3: ASSLGDSLNTEAF
V: TRBV6-6; CDR3: ASSYLGQGAREQF
V: TRBV5-4; CDR3: ASRTWGSGGARF
V: TRBV27; CDR3: ASSLSAAGAYEQF
V: TRBV7-8; CDR3: ASSLASRSSGDYEQY
V: TRBV6-5; CDR3: ASRDSLYNQPQH
V: TRBV3-1/TRBV3-2; CDR3: ASSRVLLAGGNNEQF
V: TRBV10-3; CDR3: AISDTGVIPYEQY
V: TRBV6-1; CDR3: ASSEFRGWAGKTDTQY
V: TRBV4-3; CDR3: ASSHIAGGSNYGYT
V: TRBV5-6; CDR3: ASSLGDRVYGYT
V: TRBV7-2; CDR3: ASSPERGGVNEQF
V: TRBV30; CDR3: AWMGQGDSNQPQH
V: TRBV19; CDR3: ASSITGTGRYYEQY
V: TRBV5-1; CDR3: ASSLAPSDRGREQY
V: TRBV12-3/TRBV12-4; CDR3: ASSAGGGSPLH
V: TRBV28; CDR3: ASRRPDSAEQY
V: TRBV19; CDR3: ASSNSHEQY